The text below deals with one T cell receptor (beta chain). The data stem from a study of regulatory T cells in long-lasting Graves disease. CDR3 regions were amplified by Arm-PCR using iRepertoire HTBI primers to build TCR beta libraries. From the multiplex PCR reads, TCRdb called clonotypes with MiXCR, one entry per CDR3 protein. The table lists about 470,000 distinct CDR3 sequences, 20% to 25% of them singletons. The time point here: persistent/refractory GD, antithyroid drugs over 5 years with positive TRAb. The TCR library was prepared using RNA isolated from PBMCs. The CDR3 runs to 14 residues. Trimming removed 4 bases from V and 4 bases from J, with 13 bases in between. The germline CDR1 and CDR2 sequences are LNHDA and SQIVND (reference sequence).

This chain links TRBV19 with TRBJ1-2; D is unclear. The origin of this receptor is a female donor with Graves disease. The source material was peripheral blood mononuclear cells (PBMCs), sampled when the disease was refractory, from a patient treated with antithyroid drugs. The CDR3 DNA reads TGTGCCAGTAGTAACGCAGGTGGCGGCTATGGCTACACCTTC. This translates into CASSNAGGGYGYTF.